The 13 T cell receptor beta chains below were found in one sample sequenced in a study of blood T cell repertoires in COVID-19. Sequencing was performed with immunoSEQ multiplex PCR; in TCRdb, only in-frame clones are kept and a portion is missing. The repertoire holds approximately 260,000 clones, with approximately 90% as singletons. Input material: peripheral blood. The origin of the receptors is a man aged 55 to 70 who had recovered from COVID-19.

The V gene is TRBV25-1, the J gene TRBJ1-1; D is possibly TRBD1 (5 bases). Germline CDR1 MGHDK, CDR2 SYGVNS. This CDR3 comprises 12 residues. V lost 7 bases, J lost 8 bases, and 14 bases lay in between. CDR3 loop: CASKTDSQEAFF. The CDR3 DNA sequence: TGTGCCAGCAAGACCGACAGCCAAGAAGCTTTCTTT.

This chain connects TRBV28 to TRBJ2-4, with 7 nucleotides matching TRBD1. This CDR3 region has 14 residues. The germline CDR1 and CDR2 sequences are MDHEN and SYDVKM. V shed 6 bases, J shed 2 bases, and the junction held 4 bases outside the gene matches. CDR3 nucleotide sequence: TGTGCCAGCAGAGTACAGGGGTCCAAAAACATTCAGTACTTC. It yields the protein CASRVQGSKNIQYF.

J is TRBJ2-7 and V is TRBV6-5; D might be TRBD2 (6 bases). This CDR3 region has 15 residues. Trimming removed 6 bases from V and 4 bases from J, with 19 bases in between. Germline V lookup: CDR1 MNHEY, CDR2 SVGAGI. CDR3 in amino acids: CASRGPGSGRYEQYF. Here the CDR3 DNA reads TGTGCCAGCAGGGGACCGGGGAGCGGGCGATACGAGCAGTACTTC.

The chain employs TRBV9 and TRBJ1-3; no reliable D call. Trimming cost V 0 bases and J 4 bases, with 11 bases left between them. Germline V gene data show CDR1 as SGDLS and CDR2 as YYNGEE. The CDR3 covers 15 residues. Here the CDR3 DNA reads TGTGCCAGCAGCGTAGTGGAGACGGGAGGAAACACCATATATTTT. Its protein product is CASSVVETGGNTIYF.

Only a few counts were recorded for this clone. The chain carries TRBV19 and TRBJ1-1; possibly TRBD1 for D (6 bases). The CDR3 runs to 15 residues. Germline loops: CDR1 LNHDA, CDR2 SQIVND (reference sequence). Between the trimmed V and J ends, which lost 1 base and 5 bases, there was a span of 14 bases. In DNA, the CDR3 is TGTGCCAGTAGTATAGGGCCCGGGACATATACTGAAGCTTTCTTT. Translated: CASSIGPGTYTEAFF.

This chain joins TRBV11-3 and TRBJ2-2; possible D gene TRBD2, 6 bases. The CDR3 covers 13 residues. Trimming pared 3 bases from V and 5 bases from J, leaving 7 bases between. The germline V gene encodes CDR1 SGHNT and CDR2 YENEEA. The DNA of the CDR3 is TGTGCCAGCAGCTTGGAGGGGACCGGGGAGCTGTTTTTT. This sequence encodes CASSLEGTGELFF.

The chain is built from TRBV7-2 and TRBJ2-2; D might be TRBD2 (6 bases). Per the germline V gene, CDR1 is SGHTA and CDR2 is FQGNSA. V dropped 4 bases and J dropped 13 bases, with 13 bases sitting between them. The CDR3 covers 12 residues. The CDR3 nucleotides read TGTGCCAGCAGCTCGGGAGTTTCCCTGCTGTTTTTT. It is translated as CASSSGVSLLFF.

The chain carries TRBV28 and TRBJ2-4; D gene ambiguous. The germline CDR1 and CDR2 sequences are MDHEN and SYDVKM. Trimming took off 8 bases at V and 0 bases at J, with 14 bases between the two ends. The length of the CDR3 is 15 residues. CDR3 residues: CASRAAAVAKNIQYF. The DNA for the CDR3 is TGTGCCAGCCGCGCCGCTGCGGTAGCCAAAAACATTCAGTACTTC.

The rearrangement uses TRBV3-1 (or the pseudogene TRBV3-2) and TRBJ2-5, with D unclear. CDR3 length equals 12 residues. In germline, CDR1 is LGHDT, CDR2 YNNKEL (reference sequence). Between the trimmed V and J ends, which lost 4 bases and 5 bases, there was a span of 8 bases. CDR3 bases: TGTGCCAGCAGCCCCAAAGCGGAGACCCAGTACTTC. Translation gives CASSPKAETQYF.

The CDR3 is CASSKHGDRGLGYTF. The CDR3 DNA is TGTGCCAGCAGTAAACATGGGGACAGGGGGCTTGGCTACACCTTC. This chain connects TRBV25-1 to TRBJ1-2; TRBD1 agrees at 12 bases. V shed 5 bases and J 7 bases; nucleotides not matched to a gene: 8. CDR1 is MGHDK, CDR2 SYGVNS, per germline. The CDR3 contains 15 residues.

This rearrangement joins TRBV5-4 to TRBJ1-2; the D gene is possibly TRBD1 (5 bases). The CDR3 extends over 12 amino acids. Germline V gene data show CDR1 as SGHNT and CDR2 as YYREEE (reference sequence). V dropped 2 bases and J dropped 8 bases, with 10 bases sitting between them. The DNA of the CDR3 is TGTGCCAGCAGCTTTGGGGGAGGCGGCTACACCTTC. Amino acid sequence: CASSFGGGGYTF.

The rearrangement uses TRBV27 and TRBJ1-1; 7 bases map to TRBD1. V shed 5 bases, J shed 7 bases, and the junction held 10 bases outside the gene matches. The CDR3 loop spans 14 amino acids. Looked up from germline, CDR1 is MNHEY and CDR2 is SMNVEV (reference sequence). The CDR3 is CASSLDRVTGEAFF. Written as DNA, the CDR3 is TGTGCCAGCAGTCTCGACAGGGTGACCGGTGAAGCTTTCTTT.

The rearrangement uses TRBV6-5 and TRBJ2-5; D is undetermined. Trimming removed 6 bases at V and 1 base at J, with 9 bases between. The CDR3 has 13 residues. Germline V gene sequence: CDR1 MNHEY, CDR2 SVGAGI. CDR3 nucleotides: TGTGCCAGCAGCACAACCATCCAAGAGACCCAGTACTTC. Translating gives CASSTTIQETQYF.